This T cell receptor (beta chain) comes out of a study of shared T cell receptors in the human thymus. Assay: immunoSEQ multiplex PCR; the TCRdb copy retains only in-frame clones and omits some. The data contain over 65,000 clones, roughly 96% of them singletons. This CDR3 has 19 amino acids. The ends were cut back, 6 bases at V and 0 bases at J, with 26 bases in the middle. Germline V lookup: CDR1 MNHEY, CDR2 SMNVEV (reference sequence). The sequenced sample consisted of thymocytes. The chain has TRBV27 and TRBJ1-2; D ambiguous. The receptor comes from a human donor. CDR3: CASRTPNSTEGGPNYGYTF. The CDR3 DNA is TGTGCCAGCAGGACCCCCAATAGTACCGAGGGAGGTCCTAACTATGGCTACACCTTC.